This entry is about one TCR beta chain. All sequencing subjects had displayed CD8+CD57+ cell expansion on flow cytometry. This sample is part of a study of CD8+CD57+ T cells in acquired aplastic anemia. The CDR3 has 14 amino acids. V gave up 1 base and J gave up 7 bases, with 13 bases separating them. Germline values: CDR1 LNHNV, CDR2 YYDKDF (reference sequence). The use of genomic DNA as template underpinned the TCR beta VDJ and CDR3 profiling. TCRdb re-called the reads with MiXCR, one entry per CDR3 protein. The data show around 180,000 distinct CDR3 sequences, with nearly 50% seen just once and about an eighth held by the top ten.

What was sequenced was sorted CD4+, CD8+, or CD8+CD57+ T cells (not recorded which) from PBMCs. This sequence joins TRBV15 and TRBJ1-2; weak D call: TRBD1 (5 bases). The TCR comes from a human donor with aplastic anemia. In DNA, the CDR3 is TGTGCCACCAGCAGAGCGGGGGGAGTTATTGGCTACACCTTC. Residues: CATSRAGGVIGYTF.